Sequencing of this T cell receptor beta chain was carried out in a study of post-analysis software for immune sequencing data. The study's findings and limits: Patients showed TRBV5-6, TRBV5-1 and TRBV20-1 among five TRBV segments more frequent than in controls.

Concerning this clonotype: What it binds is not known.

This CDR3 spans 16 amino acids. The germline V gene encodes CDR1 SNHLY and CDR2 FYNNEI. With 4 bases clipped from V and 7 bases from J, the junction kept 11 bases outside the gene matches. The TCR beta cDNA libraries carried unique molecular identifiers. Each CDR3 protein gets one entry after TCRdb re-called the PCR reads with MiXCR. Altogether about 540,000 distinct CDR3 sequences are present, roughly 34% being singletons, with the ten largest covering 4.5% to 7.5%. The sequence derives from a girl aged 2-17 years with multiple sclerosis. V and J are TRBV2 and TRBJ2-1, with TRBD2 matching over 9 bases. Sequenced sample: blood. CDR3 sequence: CASSGGLANNENEQFF. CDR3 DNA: TGTGCCAGCAGTGGGGGACTAGCTAATAATGAGAATGAGCAGTTCTTC. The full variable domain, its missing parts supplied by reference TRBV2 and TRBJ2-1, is EPEVTQTPSHQVTQMGQEVILRCVPISNHLYFYWYRQILGQKVEFLVSFYNNEISEKSEIFDDQFSVERPDGSNFTLKIRSTKLEDSAMYFCASSGGLANNENEQFFGPGTRLTVL.